A selection of T cell receptor beta chains follows, all from one sample in a study of blood T cell repertoires in COVID-19. Repertoires were generated with immunoSEQ multiplex PCR, while TCRdb's copy carries only in-frame clones and drops some. Found here are roughly 310,000 clones, approximately 87% of them singletons; the top ten hold roughly 2.9%. Material: peripheral blood. The receptors were gathered from a woman in her thirties with COVID-19, enrolled during active disease. Both conserved end residues are part of each CDR3. A D gene is named only where the DNA matches it firmly. A clone size is listed for some rows: how often the clone was seen (once, few, many), or a class if it is expanded.

d_call | j_call | clone_size | v_call | cdr3_nt | cdr3_aa
TRBD2 | TRBJ2-1 | - | TRBV5-1 | TGCGCCAGCAGCTCCGCTAGCGGGAGGAGCTCCTACAATGAGCAGTTCTTC | CASSSASGRSSYNEQFF
- | TRBJ1-1 | once | TRBV19 | TGTGCCAGTAGGCAGGACAGTTGGCAAGCTTTCTTT | CASRQDSWQAFF
TRBD2 | TRBJ2-7 | - | TRBV5-6 | TGTGCCAGCAGCGGGACCACTAGCGTTGAGCAGTACTTC | CASSGTTSVEQYF
- | TRBJ1-3 | - | TRBV9 | TGTGCCAGCAGCCCTACACAGGGATCTGGAAACACCATATATTTT | CASSPTQGSGNTIYF
- | TRBJ1-6 | - | TRBV18 | TGTGCCAGCTCACCACAGGACAGCAATTCACCCCTCCACTTT | CASSPQDSNSPLHF
- | TRBJ1-6 | - | TRBV6-5 | TGTGCCAGCACCCTAGGAGGCAGGTGGGTTTCACCCCTCCACTTT | CASTLGGRWVSPLHF
- | TRBJ1-2 | once | TRBV19 | TGTGCCAGTAGTATGGGACTGGGACGTGGCTACACCTTC | CASSMGLGRGYTF
TRBD1 | TRBJ1-5 | once | TRBV30 | TGTGCCTGGTCCCAGGGGGCGAGCAATCAGCCCCAGCATTTT | CAWSQGASNQPQHF
TRBD1 | TRBJ1-5 | - | TRBV6-5 | TGTGCCAGCACTACGGGACAGCTAAACAATCAGCCCCAGCATTTT | CASTTGQLNNQPQHF
TRBD1 | TRBJ2-5 | - | TRBV7-2 | TGTGCCAGCAGCCCACTGTGGACAGGGCTAGGGGAGACCCAGTACTTC | CASSPLWTGLGETQYF
TRBD1 | TRBJ2-7 | - | TRBV7-6 | TGTGCCAGCAGCTCCGACAGGGTCGAGCAGTACTTC | CASSSDRVEQYF
TRBD2 | TRBJ2-7 | - | TRBV10-3 | TGTGCCATCAGTGCGGGGGGGAGCTCCTACGAGCAGTACTTC | CAISAGGSSYEQYF
- | TRBJ2-7 | - | TRBV19 | TGTGCCAGTAGGCAGCGTGCCGGCTACGAGCAGTACTTC | CASRQRAGYEQYF
- | TRBJ1-1 | few | TRBV5-1 | TGCGCCAGCAGCTTACAGGCGAACACTGAAGCTTTCTTT | CASSLQANTEAFF
TRBD1 | TRBJ1-1 | - | TRBV27 | TGTGCCAGCAGTTTACACGGACAGGCTAAGGCTTTCTTT | CASSLHGQAKAFF
TRBD1 | TRBJ2-3 | - | TRBV7-9 | TGTGCCAGCAGCGTAGGACAGGGCACAGATACGCAGTATTTT | CASSVGQGTDTQYF
TRBD1 | TRBJ2-7 | - | TRBV7-2 | TGTGCCAGCAGCGACAGGACAGGGCCCTACGAGCAGTACTTC | CASSDRTGPYEQYF
TRBD2 | TRBJ2-2 | - | TRBV19 | TGTGCCAGTAGTTGGGGGGAGGGCGTCGGGGAGCTGTTTTTT | CASSWGEGVGELFF
TRBD2 | TRBJ2-7 | - | TRBV5-1 | TGCGCCAGCAGCTTGGTAAGCGGGACCGGCTACGAGCAGTACTTC | CASSLVSGTGYEQYF
- | TRBJ1-6 | few | TRBV5-4 | TGTGCCAGCAGCTCTGGAGGCTTCGATAATTCACCCCTCCACTTT | CASSSGGFDNSPLHF
TRBD1 | TRBJ2-7 | - | TRBV19 | TGTGCCAGTAACCTAGGGACAGGGGACTACGAGCAGTACTTC | CASNLGTGDYEQYF
- | TRBJ1-2 | few | TRBV5-1 | TGCGCCAGCAGCTCGGGCCTACAGGGTGAAAATGGCTACACCTTC | CASSSGLQGENGYTF
TRBD1 | TRBJ1-1 | - | TRBV12-3/TRBV12-4 | TGTGCCAGCATGGGACAGAGCCAAGCTTTCTTT | CASMGQSQAFF
- | TRBJ1-3 | few | TRBV27 | TGTGCCAGCAGTTTATCAAGGAGCTCTGGAAACACCATATATTTT | CASSLSRSSGNTIYF
TRBD2 | TRBJ2-5 | - | TRBV9 | TGTGCCAGCAGCGTAGCCGGGGCGGGAGGTCAAGAGACCCAGTACTTC | CASSVAGAGGQETQYF
- | TRBJ2-1 | - | TRBV19 | TGTGCCAGTAGTATAGCAGGAAGCTCCTACAATGAGCAGTTCTTC | CASSIAGSSYNEQFF
TRBD1 | TRBJ2-7 | - | TRBV28 | TGTGCCACCACTCCCCCAGGGGGCTCCTCCTACGAGCAGTACTTC | CATTPPGGSSYEQYF
- | TRBJ1-3 | - | TRBV11-2 | TGTGCCAGCAGCCCCCGCGGGGGCGGAAACACCATATATTTT | CASSPRGGGNTIYF
TRBD2 | TRBJ2-1 | - | TRBV27 | TGTGCCAGCAGTCCATGGACAGTCCTAGCGGGGTCCTCCTACAATGAGCAGTTCTTC | CASSPWTVLAGSSYNEQFF
TRBD1 | TRBJ1-1 | - | TRBV28 | TGTGCCAGCAGCTCACCGGGACAGAGAGCGTCTGAAGCTTTCTTT | CASSSPGQRASEAFF
TRBD2 | TRBJ2-7 | - | TRBV7-9 | TGTGCCAGCAGCTTAGACGCTAGCGGGAGTGGTGAGCAGTACTTC | CASSLDASGSGEQYF
TRBD2 | TRBJ2-1 | - | TRBV9 | TGTGCCAGCAGCGTAGCTACCCAGACTAGCGGGAGTAGAAATGAGCAGTTCTTC | CASSVATQTSGSRNEQFF
- | TRBJ2-7 | - | TRBV11-2 | TGTGCCAGCAGCTTAGGAACACCCCGCTACGAGCAGTACTTC | CASSLGTPRYEQYF
- | TRBJ2-2 | - | TRBV29-1 | TGCAGCGTGGTGGGTAGCGGCCGCCCGGGGACCGGGGAGCTGTTTTTT | CSVVGSGRPGTGELFF
- | TRBJ2-7 | - | TRBV21-1 | TGTGCCAGCACGGGTACCCCGTACGAGCAGTACTTC | CASTGTPYEQYF
- | TRBJ2-3 | - | TRBV28 | TGTGCCAGCAGTTCGGCGGGCACCGCAACAGATACGCAGTATTTT | CASSSAGTATDTQYF
- | TRBJ1-1 | - | TRBV28 | TGTGCCAGCAGTTTTAGAATCTCAGTCAGGGGGAACACTGAAGCTTTCTTT | CASSFRISVRGNTEAFF
- | TRBJ2-5 | - | TRBV28 | TGTGCCAGCAGTTTGGACGGACTGGGGGCGAGAGAGACCCAGTACTTC | CASSLDGLGARETQYF
- | TRBJ2-6 | - | TRBV4-1 | TGCGCCAGCAGCTCGGAGGAGTCCGGGGCCAACGTCCTGACTTTC | CASSSEESGANVLTF
TRBD2 | TRBJ2-2 | - | TRBV10-3 | TGTGCCATCAGTGATCTGGCGGGAGATATCGGGGAGCTGTTTTTT | CAISDLAGDIGELFF